This T cell receptor (beta chain) was sequenced during a study of T cells after yellow fever vaccination. Researchers made TCR cDNA using 5'RACE template switching, and this step added a universal primer site and UMIs. MiXCR, applied by TCRdb to the 5' RACE reads, yields one record per CDR3 protein. The data hold about 370,000 distinct CDR3 sequences, with approximately 10% observed a single time. The sample in question was PBMCs, obtained on the day of the first yellow fever vaccination. The receptor was derived from a man between 18 and 29 years old who received the YFV17D yellow fever vaccine.

The CDR3 DNA sequence: TGCAGTGCGGGGACTAGCGGGGGGGCATTAGAGACCCAGTACTTC. Translated: CSAGTSGGALETQYF. The V and J genes are TRBV20-1 and TRBJ2-5; 16 bases align to TRBD2. Germline CDR1 DFQATT, CDR2 SNEGSKA (reference sequence). Trimming at V came to 6 bases and at J to 4 bases, leaving 5 bases not matched to a gene. This CDR3 comprises 15 residues.